Presented here are 3 T cell receptor beta chains from one specimen sequenced in a study of regulatory T cells in long-lasting Graves disease (dated by TCRdb to the early 2020s). The sample's time point label, in plain terms: newly diagnosed GD, antithyroid drugs for less than 3 months. For both TCR sequencing and RNA sequencing, RNA was extracted from PBMCs using TRIzol. Library generation was performed with multiplex PCR. The sample was run on an Illumina HiSeq 4000. TCR beta libraries were built with iRepertoire HTBI primers and Arm-PCR amplification of CDR3 regions. TCRdb reprocessing: public reads trimmed at Q25 with fastp, clones called with MiXCR, in-frame beta chains kept. Each CDR3 protein appears once, grouped with its most common genes and DNA. The table for this sample lists hundreds of thousands of distinct CDR3 sequences; 18% of them were counted only once. Jointly, the top ten make up about 38% of the sample.

The sample consisted of peripheral blood mononuclear cells (PBMCs), taken at new diagnosis, from a patient treated with antithyroid drugs. These TCRs come from a female donor with Graves disease.

This clonotype has a count of ten or more. CDR3 DNA: TGTGCCAGCAGTTTATTGGGACAGGGTACGGGAAACACCATATATTTT. Translated: CASSLLGQGTGNTIYF. This rearrangement joins TRBV27 to TRBJ1-3; 9 bases agree with TRBD1. The V and J ends lost 1 base and 4 bases, in that order; junction bases with no gene match: 5. The V gene's germline CDR1 is MNHEY and CDR2 SMNVEV (reference sequence). The CDR3 extends over 16 amino acids.

This clonotype was observed many times. V and J are TRBV27 and TRBJ2-1, with D unclear. V dropped 5 bases and J dropped 1 base, with 18 bases sitting between them. Looked up from germline, CDR1 is MNHEY and CDR2 is SMNVEV (reference sequence). The CDR3 extends over 17 amino acids. The CDR3, as DNA: TGTGCCAGCAGTCCCCACGAGAGCGCGACGTCCTACAATGAGCAGTTCTTC. Translation: CASSPHESATSYNEQFF.

This clonotype was counted a few times. A much larger clonotype is one base distant, so this may be a read error. J is TRBJ2-7 and V is TRBV9; TRBD2 matches at 8 bases. From germline, CDR1 is SGDLS and CDR2 YYNGEE. The CDR3 runs 15 residues. The CDR3 bases are TGTGCCTGCAGTCAGGGGAGCGGGAGTGCCTACGAGCAGTACTTC. Translation: CACSQGSGSAYEQYF.